Listed below are T cell receptor beta chains from one sample, sequenced in a study of T-cell reconstitution after alpha-beta-depleted transplantation in children. TCRdb called the PCR reads again in MiXCR, with one record for every CDR3 protein. This table has around 70,000 distinct CDR3 sequences, approximately 11% appearing once. The source material was PBMCs, sampled before TCRalphabeta/CD19-depleted stem cell transplant. The receptors originated from a boy younger than 18 with acute myeloid leukemia, due to receive a stem cell transplant. CDR3s include the opening cysteine and the closing phenylalanine or tryptophan. D genes are given only for firm matches. Expanded clones are given a class, and other clones once, few, many or no size at all.

V	J	D	size	CDR3	DNA
TRBV9	TRBJ2-5	TRBD1	-	CASSAPQGAQGETQYF	TGTGCCAGCAGCGCCCCCCAGGGGGCGCAAGGGGAGACCCAGTACTTC
TRBV7-6	TRBJ2-7	-	many	CASSPTPRGASSYEQYF	TGTGCCAGCAGCCCGACCCCTCGCGGAGCCTCCTCCTACGAGCAGTACTTC
TRBV5-1	TRBJ2-2	TRBD2	many	CASSLTGTSGGAITGELFF	TGCGCCAGCAGCTTGACGGGGACTAGCGGGGGGGCCATCACCGGGGAGCTGTTTTTT
TRBV20-1	TRBJ2-7	TRBD2	-	CSASGLAGGPYEQYF	TGCAGTGCTAGCGGACTAGCGGGAGGGCCCTACGAGCAGTACTTC
TRBV6-1	TRBJ2-2	-	many	CASSGQLFSDGELFF	TGTGCCAGCAGTGGACAGCTGTTTAGCGACGGGGAGCTGTTTTTT
TRBV6-5	TRBJ2-1	TRBD2	-	CASSLRLAGYNEQFF	TGTGCCAGCAGTTTGCGACTAGCGGGGTACAATGAGCAGTTCTTC
TRBV29-1	TRBJ2-1	-	many	CSVWYNEQFF	TGCAGCGTCTGGTACAATGAGCAGTTCTTC
TRBV2	TRBJ1-5	-	many	CASRMGAQTPQHF	TGTGCCAGCAGGATGGGGGCCCAAACGCCCCAGCATTTT
TRBV19	TRBJ1-5	-	-	CASRGRNNQPQHF	TGTGCCAGTAGGGGACGGAACAATCAGCCCCAGCATTTT
TRBV15	TRBJ2-1	-	many	CATSRGEGNEQFF	TGTGCCACCAGCAGAGGAGAGGGCAATGAGCAGTTCTTC
TRBV4-3	TRBJ2-7	TRBD1	few	CASSPRRDRANEQYF	TGCGCCAGCAGCCCACGGCGGGACAGGGCGAACGAGCAGTACTTC
TRBV20-1	TRBJ1-2	-	many	CSARDWGNYGYTF	TGCAGTGCTAGAGATTGGGGGAACTATGGCTACACCTTC
TRBV20-1	TRBJ2-5	-	many	CSASEGGARETQYF	TGCAGTGCTAGTGAAGGGGGGGCGAGGGAGACCCAGTACTTC
TRBV10-3	TRBJ2-5	TRBD1	many	CAISGTGEETQYF	TGTGCCATCAGCGGGACAGGGGAGGAGACCCAGTACTTC
TRBV19	TRBJ1-5	-	many	CASRMTDRQHF	TGTGCCAGTAGAATGACGGACCGTCAGCATTTT
TRBV4-1	TRBJ2-2	TRBD2	many	CASSQETSGAANTGELFF	TGCGCCAGCAGCCAAGAGACTAGCGGGGCCGCGAACACCGGGGAGCTGTTTTTT
TRBV20-1	TRBJ1-1	-	many	CSADRQKNTEAFF	TGCAGTGCTGATAGACAAAAGAACACTGAAGCTTTCTTT
TRBV15	TRBJ1-2	TRBD1	few	CATSRDHLGQVDYGYTF	TGTGCCACCAGCAGAGATCACCTGGGACAGGTCGACTATGGCTACACCTTC
TRBV3-1	TRBJ2-7	TRBD2	many	CASSHLGLAGPIYEQYF	TGTGCCAGCAGCCACCTCGGACTAGCGGGACCCATCTACGAGCAGTACTTC
TRBV29-1	TRBJ2-2	-	many	CSVAVRNTGELFF	TGCAGCGTTGCGGTCAGGAACACCGGGGAGCTGTTTTTT
TRBV29-1	TRBJ2-4	TRBD1	-	CSVGLGQGQGIQYF	TGCAGCGTCGGGCTGGGACAGGGACAGGGCATTCAGTACTTC
TRBV12-3/TRBV12-4	TRBJ1-2	-	many	CASSLASPAGSYGYTF	TGTGCCAGCAGTTTAGCCTCTCCGGCGGGTTCGTATGGCTACACCTTC
TRBV20-1	TRBJ2-1	TRBD2	many	CSARDPLAGVLEEQFF	TGCAGTGCTAGAGATCCCCTAGCGGGAGTGTTGGAGGAGCAGTTCTTC
TRBV14	TRBJ2-6	-	few	CATRASGANVLTF	TGTGCCACCCGGGCCTCCGGGGCCAACGTCCTGACTTTC
TRBV20-1	TRBJ2-1	-	few	CSARRRSSPDNEQFF	TGCAGTGCTAGACGTCGTTCTAGCCCGGACAATGAGCAGTTCTTC
TRBV9	TRBJ2-7	-	-	CASSVEGSYGYEQYF	TGTGCCAGCAGCGTAGAGGGGAGCTATGGCTACGAGCAGTACTTC
TRBV3-1	TRBJ2-5	TRBD2	many	CASSQGTSGAVGPKETRYF	TGTGCCAGCAGCCAAGGGACTAGCGGGGCAGTAGGGCCGAAGGAGACCCGGTACTTC
TRBV7-2	TRBJ2-1	-	many	CASSLAGTNLYNEQFF	TGTGCCAGCAGCTTGGCCGGGACCAACCTCTACAATGAGCAGTTCTTC
TRBV20-1	TRBJ2-7	-	many	CSSISGRRKYF	TGCAGTTCAATCTCGGGTCGTCGAAAGTACTTC
TRBV20-1	TRBJ2-5	-	-	CSARIQETQYF	TGCAGTGCCCGAATTCAAGAGACCCAGTACTTC
TRBV7-8	TRBJ1-5	-	many	CASSPHQGGYSNQPQHF	TGTGCCAGCAGCCCACACCAAGGGGGATATAGCAATCAGCCCCAGCATTTT
TRBV28	TRBJ1-5	TRBD1	many	CASSRIRQGLLPPQPQHF	TGTGCCAGCAGCCGGATTAGACAGGGCCTACTTCCCCCTCAGCCCCAGCATTTT
TRBV7-6	TRBJ2-6	-	many	CASSSPRGYGANVLTF	TGTGCCAGCAGCTCCCCGAGGGGGTATGGGGCCAACGTCCTGACTTTC
TRBV20-1	TRBJ2-3	TRBD2	many	CSASTSGKGTQYF	TGCAGTGCCTCGACTAGCGGGAAGGGTACGCAGTATTTT
TRBV5-1	TRBJ2-7	TRBD2	many	CASSLGLAGGEQYF	TGCGCCAGCAGCTTGGGACTAGCGGGAGGCGAGCAGTACTTC
TRBV12-3/TRBV12-4	TRBJ2-5	-	many	CASSYAGDAPQETQYF	TGTGCCAGCAGTTATGCAGGGGACGCCCCCCAAGAGACCCAGTACTTC
TRBV7-8	TRBJ2-3	-	few	CASSSGQGATDTQYF	TGTGCCAGCAGCTCGGGGCAGGGTGCTACAGATACGCAGTATTTT
TRBV20-1	TRBJ1-5	-	few	CSAQEGPNQPQHF	TGCAGTGCTCAAGAGGGCCCCAATCAGCCCCAGCATTTT
TRBV9	TRBJ2-5	TRBD1	many	CASSVALAGQGLLQETQYF	TGTGCCAGCAGCGTAGCTCTCGCGGGACAGGGGTTACTTCAAGAGACCCAGTACTTC
TRBV4-1	TRBJ2-5	-	many	CASSQGAGPSGETQYF	TGCGCCAGCAGCCAAGGGGCCGGGCCTTCGGGGGAGACCCAGTACTTC
TRBV7-8	TRBJ1-1	-	many	CASSLVGGRGTEAFF	TGTGCCAGCAGCTTAGTCGGGGGGCGAGGGACTGAAGCTTTCTTT
TRBV24-1	TRBJ2-1	-	many	CATSDFALAGIEQFF	TGTGCCACCAGTGATTTCGCCCTTGCAGGGATTGAGCAGTTCTTC
TRBV4-1	TRBJ2-2	TRBD1	many	CASSQETGGHTGELFF	TGCGCCAGCAGCCAAGAAACAGGGGGCCACACCGGGGAGCTGTTTTTT
TRBV9	TRBJ2-1	-	many	CASSVEAGGGNEQFF	TGTGCCAGCAGCGTAGAGGCAGGGGGGGGCAATGAGCAGTTCTTC
TRBV5-1	TRBJ2-2	-	many	CASSLGLGQRANTGELFF	TGCGCCAGCAGCTTGGGTCTAGGCCAGCGGGCGAACACCGGGGAGCTGTTTTTT
TRBV7-9	TRBJ1-1	-	many	CALGIEGSF	TGTGCCCTGGGGATCGAAGGTAGCTTT
TRBV12-3/TRBV12-4	TRBJ2-3	-	many	CASRVSARAPDTQYF	TGTGCCAGCAGGGTTAGTGCAAGGGCGCCGGATACGCAGTATTTT
TRBV7-3	TRBJ2-1	TRBD2	-	CASSYRTSGGYNEQFF	TGTGCCAGCAGCTATAGGACTAGCGGGGGTTACAATGAGCAGTTCTTC
TRBV20-1	TRBJ2-3	-	many	CSARRGDTQYF	TGCAGTGCTAGGAGGGGGGATACGCAGTATTTT
TRBV5-1	TRBJ1-1	-	many	CASSSYSGEAFF	TGCGCCAGCAGCTCGTATTCAGGGGAAGCTTTCTTT
TRBV29-1	TRBJ2-3	-	-	CSVEGSDTQYF	TGCAGCGTTGAGGGATCAGATACGCAGTATTTT
TRBV7-2	TRBJ2-3	TRBD2	many	CASSSQSAGTTTDTQYF	TGTGCCAGCAGCTCCCAATCGGCCGGGACTACCACAGATACGCAGTATTTT
TRBV20-1	TRBJ2-5	TRBD1	many	CSADIRGKETQYF	TGCAGTGCCGACATCAGGGGGAAAGAGACCCAGTACTTC
TRBV6-2/TRBV6-3	TRBJ1-5	TRBD1	many	CASRSGGVEPQHF	TGTGCCAGCAGGTCAGGGGGCGTGGAGCCCCAGCATTTT